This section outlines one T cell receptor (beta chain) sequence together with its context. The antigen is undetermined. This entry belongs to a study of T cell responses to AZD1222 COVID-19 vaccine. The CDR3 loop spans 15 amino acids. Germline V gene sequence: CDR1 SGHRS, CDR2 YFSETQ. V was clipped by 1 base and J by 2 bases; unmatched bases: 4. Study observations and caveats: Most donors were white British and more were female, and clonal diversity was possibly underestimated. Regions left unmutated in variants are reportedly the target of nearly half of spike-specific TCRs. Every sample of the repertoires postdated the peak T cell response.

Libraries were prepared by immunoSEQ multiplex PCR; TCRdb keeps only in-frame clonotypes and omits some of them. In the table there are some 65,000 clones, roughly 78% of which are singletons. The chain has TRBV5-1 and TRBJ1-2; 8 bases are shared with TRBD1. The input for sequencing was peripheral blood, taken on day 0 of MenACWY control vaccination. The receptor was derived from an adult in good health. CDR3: CASSLRTGYNYGYTF. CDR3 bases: TGCGCCAGCAGCTTGAGGACAGGGTACAACTATGGCTACACCTTC.